Following are 19 T cell receptor beta chains from one sample sequenced in a study of human T cells and chemical hapten exposure. TCRdb called the RACE reads again in MiXCR, with one record for every CDR3 protein. The data hold more than 80,000 distinct CDR3 sequences, with 10% to 12% observed a single time. As to time point: patch test 3, about 24 weeks after DPC sensitization. Indicated treatment: therapeutic diphenylcyclopropenone sensitization with weekly scalp DPC. The input for sequencing was whole blood, taken in connection with sensitization to the hapten diphenylcyclopropenone (DPC). These receptors were obtained from a woman between 45 and 60 years old with alopecia areata. Some clones in this sample may be carry-over from other donors' samples.

This clonotype showed up many times. The chain carries TRBV20-1 and TRBJ2-3; 7 nucleotides match TRBD2. CDR3 size: 15 residues. V shed 6 bases, J shed 3 bases, and the junction held 12 bases outside the gene matches. Germline lookup yields CDR1 DFQATT and CDR2 SNEGSKA (reference sequence). The CDR3 reads CSATLGRAMTDTQYF. CDR3 nucleotide sequence: TGCAGTGCCACACTGGGGAGGGCCATGACAGATACGCAGTATTTT.

This clonotype was seen many times. This sequence joins TRBV20-1 and TRBJ1-2; D is ambiguous. Germline V gives CDR1 DFQATT, CDR2 SNEGSKA (reference sequence). The V gene lost 0 bases and the J gene lost 4 bases, with 9 bases spanning the gap. The CDR3 totals 13 residues. In nucleotides, the CDR3 is TGCAGTGCTAGAGATCGAGGTGTCTATGGCTACACCTTC. This codes for CSARDRGVYGYTF.

This chain connects TRBV6-5 to TRBJ1-6, with D possibly TRBD1 on 6 matching bases. CDR3 length: 16 amino acids. Between the trimmed V and J ends, which lost 2 bases and 6 bases, there was a span of 14 bases. Germline-derived CDR1 and CDR2 are MNHEY and SVGAGI. CDR3 residues: CASSYAQQGSNSPLHF. CDR3 DNA sequence: TGTGCCAGCAGTTACGCCCAACAGGGTAGTAATTCACCCCTCCACTTT.

This clonotype has more than one count but fewer than ten. The CDR3 sequence: CACQGQGREKLFF. CDR3 nucleotide sequence: TGTGCCTGCCAAGGTCAGGGACGAGAAAAACTGTTTTTT. This chain joins TRBV30 and TRBJ1-4; maybe TRBD1 (5 bases). The CDR3 has 13 residues. Germline V gives CDR1 GTSNPN, CDR2 SVGIG (reference sequence). Trimming removed 6 bases at V and 8 bases at J, with 16 bases between.

In this sample, this clonotype turned up many times. The rearrangement joins TRBV19 to TRBJ1-5; D is unresolved. Trimming stripped 2 bases from V and 0 bases from J, with 11 bases between. The V gene's germline CDR1 is LNHDA and CDR2 SQIVND (reference sequence). This CDR3 is 16 amino acids long. CDR3 amino acids: CASSISDRGSNQPQHF. The CDR3 coding sequence is TGTGCCAGTAGTATATCCGATCGGGGTAGCAATCAGCCCCAGCATTTT.

This sequence joins TRBV9 and TRBJ2-3, with TRBD2 matching over 10 bases. CDR1 is SGDLS, CDR2 YYNGEE, per germline. The V and J ends lost 0 bases and 4 bases, in that order; junction bases with no gene match: 14. The CDR3 runs to 19 residues. In DNA form, the CDR3 reads TGTGCCAGCAGCGTAGATTTCGGAGGGGGGACTAGCGCCTCAGATACGCAGTATTTT. This sequence encodes CASSVDFGGGTSASDTQYF.

The chain is built from TRBV19 and TRBJ1-1; 12 bases map to TRBD1. The junction had 10 bases not matched to a gene; V was cut back by 5 bases and J by 6 bases. The CDR3 is 16 amino acids. The germline gives CDR1 LNHDA, CDR2 SQIVND (reference sequence). CDR3 sequence reads: CASSSLGDRGLAEAFF. DNA for the CDR3: TGTGCCAGTAGTTCGCTCGGGGACAGGGGGCTGGCTGAAGCTTTCTTT.

This CDR3 reads CSVEGTQGPNYGYTF. The CDR3, as DNA: TGCAGCGTTGAGGGGACACAGGGCCCGAACTATGGCTACACCTTC. This chain uses TRBV29-1 with TRBJ1-2; a weak D match, TRBD1 (6 bases). Trimming took 3 bases from V and 2 from J, leaving 16 bases between them. The CDR3 spans 15 residues. Germline V gene data show CDR1 as SQVTM and CDR2 as ANQGSEA.

This clonotype was observed at least ten times. The chain employs TRBV3-1 and TRBJ2-3, with TRBD2 identical over 13 bases. The CDR3 has 17 amino acids. V trimming: 4 bases; J trimming: 2 bases; junction bases outside the gene matches: 6. Germline V gene data show CDR1 as LGHDT and CDR2 as YNNKEL (reference sequence). DNA of the CDR3: TGTGCCAGCAGCCCTACGACTAGCGGGAGGACCACAGATACGCAGTATTTT. Translated: CASSPTTSGRTTDTQYF.

There are many counts of this clonotype. V usage is TRBV6-6 and J usage is TRBJ1-1, with D uncertain. This CDR3 is 12 amino acids long. Trimming shortened V by 6 bases and J by 4 bases, and 9 bases separated the two germline ends. The germline CDR1 and CDR2 sequences are MNHNY and SVGAGI (reference sequence). The CDR3 coding sequence is TGTGCCAGCAGGTACCCGGGCACTGAAGCTTTCTTT. This encodes CASRYPGTEAFF.

The chain joins TRBV24-1 to TRBJ2-7; unclear D gene. CDR1 is KGHDR and CDR2 is SFDVKD in the germline V gene. V lost 3 bases, J lost 1 base, and 6 bases lay in between. The CDR3 consists of 13 residues. CDR3 in amino acids: CATSDVNSYEQYF. DNA of the CDR3: TGTGCCACCAGTGATGTCAATTCCTACGAGCAGTACTTC.

J is TRBJ1-4 and V is TRBV20-1; 7 bases agree with TRBD1. In germline, CDR1 is DFQATT, CDR2 SNEGSKA (reference sequence). The length of the CDR3 is 13 residues. V gave up 5 bases and J gave up 6 bases; unmatched junction bases: 6. The chain's CDR3 is CSAPDRADEKLFF. CDR3 in DNA: TGCAGTGCTCCAGACAGGGCGGATGAAAAACTGTTTTTT.

In its sample, this clonotype was seen a few times. The V call is TRBV19, the J call TRBJ2-2; possibly TRBD2 for D (6 bases). Germline V gives CDR1 LNHDA, CDR2 SQIVND (reference sequence). V was pared by 10 bases and J by 7 bases, with 16 bases between. This CDR3 contains 13 residues. The CDR3 DNA reads TGTGCCACTGGAAACGGAGGGATCGGGGAGCTGTTTTTT. Amino acids: CATGNGGIGELFF.

This clonotype was picked up a small number of times. This rearrangement joins TRBV2 to TRBJ2-1; possibly TRBD2 for D (5 bases). This CDR3 region has 13 residues. V was clipped by 6 bases and J by 8 bases, with 14 bases between them. Germline V gene lookup returns CDR1 SNHLY and CDR2 FYNNEI. The CDR3: CASRTAGRDEQFF. In DNA, the CDR3 is TGTGCCAGCAGGACTGCGGGTCGGGATGAGCAGTTCTTC.

This clonotype showed up just a few times. The chain combines TRBV10-3 with TRBJ1-5; TRBD1 matches 9 bases. The CDR3 runs to 16 residues. V shed 4 bases, J shed 2 bases, and the junction held 6 bases outside the gene matches. Germline V gene data show CDR1 as ENHRY and CDR2 as SYGVKD. This CDR3 reads CAISGTGVMGNQPQHF. The CDR3 bases are TGTGCCATCAGTGGGACAGGGGTTATGGGCAATCAGCCCCAGCATTTT.

This clonotype was seen only a few times. The V gene is TRBV3-1, the J gene TRBJ2-3; possible D gene TRBD2, 6 bases. Germline V gene data show CDR1 as LGHDT and CDR2 as YNNKEL (reference sequence). The germline V and J ends were trimmed by 1 base and 0 bases, with 11 bases remaining between them. The CDR3 runs 16 residues. The CDR3 coding sequence is TGTGCCAGCAGCCAAGTTCCGCGGGGAAGCACAGATACGCAGTATTTT. This sequence encodes CASSQVPRGSTDTQYF.

A note on this clonotype: A single base separates this from a much larger clone, so it may be a read error. The chain recombines TRBV12-3 or TRBV12-4 with TRBJ1-6, with 10 bases lining up with TRBD1. This CDR3 comprises 16 residues. V trimming: 10 bases; J trimming: 10 bases; junction bases outside the gene matches: 16. CDR3 DNA: TGTGCCACCAGGGCCGGGACAGGGGTCGGAAAATCACCCCTCCACTTT. It yields the protein CATRAGTGVGKSPLHF.

This clonotype has at least ten counts. V usage is TRBV9 and J usage is TRBJ2-3; unclear D gene. The germline gives CDR1 SGDLS, CDR2 YYNGEE. V gave up 4 bases and J gave up 0 bases, with 3 bases separating them. The CDR3 spans 12 residues. CDR3 region: CASSRSTDTQYF. CDR3 coding DNA: TGTGCCAGCAGCCGGAGCACAGATACGCAGTATTTT.

This clonotype was detected a few times. The V and J genes are TRBV7-3 and TRBJ2-5; D tentatively fits TRBD1 or TRBD2 (7 bases each). Germline V CDR1 and CDR2: SGHTA, FQGTGA. The CDR3 totals 14 residues. V lost 5 bases and J lost 3, with 13 bases in between. The CDR3 DNA reads as TGTGCCAGCAGCCCAAGCGGGACAGAAGAGACCCAGTACTTC. Protein product: CASSPSGTEETQYF.